These T cell receptor beta chains were read from a single sample in a study of blood T cells in healthy people across ages. From the 5' RACE reads, TCRdb called clonotypes with MiXCR, one entry per CDR3 protein. The sample yields approximately 600,000 distinct CDR3 sequences, approximately 59% seen once. Specimen: blood. These receptors originate from a man aged 55-75 years in good health. Both conserved end residues are trimmed from each CDR3.

>TRBJ2-5|TRBV2
ASSGGTSASYGQY
>TRBJ2-3|TRBV24-1
ATSDPNKGACTQY
>TRBJ2-7|TRBV6-1
ASRGTGGPEQY
>TRBJ2-6|TRBV7-2
ASSPRGTGSGANVLT
>TRBJ2-1|TRBV27
ASSSRLAGGLEQF
>TRBJ2-3|TRBV3-1
ASSPSAGVGDTQY
>TRBJ2-1|TRBV20-1
SGERERILRNEQF
>TRBJ2-1|TRBV12-3/TRBV12-4
ASRAGDRGNNEQF
>TRBJ2-3|TRBV10-3
AIKPSGLSTDTQY
>TRBJ1-2|TRBV7-9
ASSRLDYGYT
>TRBJ2-1|TRBV3-1
ASSQSGGRSEQF
>TRBJ1-6|TRBV12-3/TRBV12-4
ASSFGDGNSPLH
>TRBJ2-5|TRBV7-7
ASSKGLAGFQETQY